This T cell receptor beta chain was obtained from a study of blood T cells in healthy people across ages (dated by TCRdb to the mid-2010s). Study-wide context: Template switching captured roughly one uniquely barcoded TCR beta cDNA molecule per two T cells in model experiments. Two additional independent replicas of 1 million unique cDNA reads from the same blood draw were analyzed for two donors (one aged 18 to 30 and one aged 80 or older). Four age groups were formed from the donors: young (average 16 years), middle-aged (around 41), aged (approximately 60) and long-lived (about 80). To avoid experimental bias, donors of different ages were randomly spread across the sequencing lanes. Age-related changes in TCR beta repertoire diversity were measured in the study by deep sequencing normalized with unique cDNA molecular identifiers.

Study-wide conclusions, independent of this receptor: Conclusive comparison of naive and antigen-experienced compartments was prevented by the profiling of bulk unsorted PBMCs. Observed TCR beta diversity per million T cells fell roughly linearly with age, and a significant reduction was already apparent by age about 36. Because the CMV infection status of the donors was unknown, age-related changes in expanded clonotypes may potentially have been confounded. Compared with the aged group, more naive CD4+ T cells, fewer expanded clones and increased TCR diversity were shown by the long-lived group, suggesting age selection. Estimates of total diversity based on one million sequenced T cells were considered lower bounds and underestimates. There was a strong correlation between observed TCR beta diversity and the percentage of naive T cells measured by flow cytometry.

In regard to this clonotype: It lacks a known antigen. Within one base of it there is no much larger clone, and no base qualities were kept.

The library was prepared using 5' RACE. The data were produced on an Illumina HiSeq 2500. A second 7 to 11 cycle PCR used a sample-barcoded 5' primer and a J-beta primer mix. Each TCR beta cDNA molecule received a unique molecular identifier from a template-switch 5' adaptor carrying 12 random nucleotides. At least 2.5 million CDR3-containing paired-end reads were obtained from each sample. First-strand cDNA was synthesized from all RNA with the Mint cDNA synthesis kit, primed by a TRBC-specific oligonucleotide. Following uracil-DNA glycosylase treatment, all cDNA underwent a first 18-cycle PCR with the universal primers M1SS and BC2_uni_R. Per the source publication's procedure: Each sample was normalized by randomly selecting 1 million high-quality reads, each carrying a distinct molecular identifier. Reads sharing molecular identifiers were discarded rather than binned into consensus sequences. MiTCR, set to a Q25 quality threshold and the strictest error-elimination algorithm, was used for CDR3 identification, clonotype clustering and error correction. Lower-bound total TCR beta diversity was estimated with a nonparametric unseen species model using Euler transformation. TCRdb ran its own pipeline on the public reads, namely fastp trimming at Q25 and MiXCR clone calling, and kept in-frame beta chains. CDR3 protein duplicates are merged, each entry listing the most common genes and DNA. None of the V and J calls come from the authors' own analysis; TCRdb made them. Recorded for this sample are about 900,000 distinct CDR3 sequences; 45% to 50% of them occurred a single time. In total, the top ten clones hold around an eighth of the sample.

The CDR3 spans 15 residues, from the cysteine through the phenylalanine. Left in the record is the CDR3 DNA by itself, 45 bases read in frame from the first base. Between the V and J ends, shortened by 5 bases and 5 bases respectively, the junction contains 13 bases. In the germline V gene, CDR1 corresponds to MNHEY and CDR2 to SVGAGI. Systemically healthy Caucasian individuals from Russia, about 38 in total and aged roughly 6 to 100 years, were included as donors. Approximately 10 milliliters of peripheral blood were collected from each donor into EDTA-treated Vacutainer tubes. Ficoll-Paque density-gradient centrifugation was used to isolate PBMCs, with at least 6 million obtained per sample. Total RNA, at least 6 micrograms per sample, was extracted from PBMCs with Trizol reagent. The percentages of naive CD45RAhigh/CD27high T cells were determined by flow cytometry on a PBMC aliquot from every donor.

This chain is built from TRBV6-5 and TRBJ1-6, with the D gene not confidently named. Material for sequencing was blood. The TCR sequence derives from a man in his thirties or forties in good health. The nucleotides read TGTGCCAGCAGTCTTCCTGGCAGGAATAATTCACCCCTCCACTTT. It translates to CASSLPGRNNSPLHF.